This passage covers 6 T cell receptor beta chains from one sample sequenced in a study of CXCR3-negative and CXCR3-positive naive CD8 T cells. Via 5' RACE with UMI labels, TRB cDNA libraries were prepared. TCRdb re-called the 5' RACE reads and catalogs CDR3 proteins one per entry, DNA excluded. The sample table includes some 39,000 distinct CDR3 sequences. The material sequenced was naive CXCR3- CD8+ T cells from blood. As to subset: CD45RO-CCR7+CD27+CD95- naive CD8+ T cells lacking CXCR3 (TNR3-). These receptors came from a human donor in good health. Some clones in this sample may be carry-over from other donors' samples.

J is TRBJ2-1 and V is TRBV5-1; the D call of TRBD1 rests on TCRdb alone, since no DNA is present to check it. Germline assignment: CDR1 SGHRS and CDR2 YFSETQ. This CDR3 spans 18 amino acids. The CDR3 is CASSFPDSRGGPDNEQFF. The complete variable domain, with remaining parts taken from reference TRBV5-1 and TRBJ2-1, reads KAGVTQTPRYLIKTRGQQVTLSCSPISGHRSVSWYQQTPGQGLQFLFEYFSETQRNKGNFPGRFSGRQFSNSRSEMNVSTLELGDSALYLCASSFPDSRGGPDNEQFFGPGTRLTVL.

This sequence joins TRBV4-3 and TRBJ2-6; the D call from TCRdb, TRBD2, cannot be confirmed without DNA. Germline-derived CDR1 and CDR2 are LGHNA and YSLEER. The CDR3 has 17 amino acids. The CDR3 reads CASSRSGGTSGANVLTF.

The chain carries TRBV9 and TRBJ2-1; lacking DNA, the TRBD2 call made by TCRdb goes unchecked. CDR1 SGDLS and CDR2 YYNGEE come from the germline V gene. This CDR3 has 18 amino acids. Here the CDR3 reads CASSVQDLLLSSYNEQFF.

This sequence joins TRBV9 and TRBJ2-3; the TCRdb D gene call, TRBD1, has no DNA to confirm it. The CDR3 loop spans 16 amino acids. The germline CDR1 and CDR2 sequences are SGDLS and YYNGEE. The chain's CDR3 is CASSTSGTLYTDTQYF.

The chain recombines TRBV7-6 with TRBJ2-7; checking the TCRdb D call of TRBD2 is not possible without DNA. The CDR3 totals 14 residues. CDR1 SGHVS and CDR2 FNYEAQ come from the germline V gene. CDR3 residues: CASSLTSGNYEQYF. Based on the CDR3 plus reference TRBV7-6 and TRBJ2-7, the full variable domain is GAGVSQSPRYKVTKRGQDVALRCDPISGHVSLYWYRQALGQGPEFLTYFNYEAQQDKSGLPNDRFSAERPEGSISTLTIQRTEQRDSAMYRCASSLTSGNYEQYFGPGTRLTVT.

CDR3 sequence reads: CASSYLPLGANVLTF. The J gene is TRBJ2-6, the V gene TRBV6-5. The CDR3 loop spans 15 amino acids. Per germline, CDR1 MNHEY and CDR2 SVGAGI.